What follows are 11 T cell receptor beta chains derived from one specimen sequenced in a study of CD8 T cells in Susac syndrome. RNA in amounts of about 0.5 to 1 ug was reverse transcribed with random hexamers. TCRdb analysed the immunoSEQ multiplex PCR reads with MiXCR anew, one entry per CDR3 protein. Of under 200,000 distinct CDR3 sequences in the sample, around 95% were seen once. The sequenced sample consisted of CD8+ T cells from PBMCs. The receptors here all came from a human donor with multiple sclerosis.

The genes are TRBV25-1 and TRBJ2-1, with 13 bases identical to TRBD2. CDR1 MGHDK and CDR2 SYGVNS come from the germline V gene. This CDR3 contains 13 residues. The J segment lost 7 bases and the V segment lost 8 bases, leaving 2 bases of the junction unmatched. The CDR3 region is CASGTSGTNEQFF. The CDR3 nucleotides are TGTGCCAGCGGGACTAGCGGGACAAATGAGCAGTTCTTC.

The CDR3 protein is CASSTDPSSYNEQFF. The DNA of the CDR3 is TGTGCCAGCAGCACCGACCCTAGCTCCTACAATGAGCAGTTCTTC. The gene calls are TRBV5-4 and TRBJ2-1, with unresolved D. The germline V gene has CDR1 SGHNT and CDR2 YYREEE (reference sequence). This CDR3 region has 15 residues. Trimming shortened V by 4 bases and J by 0 bases, and 11 bases separated the two germline ends.

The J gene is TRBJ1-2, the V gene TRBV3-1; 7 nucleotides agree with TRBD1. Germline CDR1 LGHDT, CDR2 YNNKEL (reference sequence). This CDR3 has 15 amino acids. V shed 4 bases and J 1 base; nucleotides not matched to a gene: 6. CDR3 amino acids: CASSPETGNNYGYTF. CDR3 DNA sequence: TGTGCCAGCAGCCCCGAGACAGGGAATAACTATGGCTACACCTTC.

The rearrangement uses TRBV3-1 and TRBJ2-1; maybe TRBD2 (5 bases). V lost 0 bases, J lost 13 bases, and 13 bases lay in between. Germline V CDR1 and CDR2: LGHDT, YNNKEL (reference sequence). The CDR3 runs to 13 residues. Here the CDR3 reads CASSQDKEDSQFF. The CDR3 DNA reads TGTGCCAGCAGCCAAGATAAGGAGGATAGTCAGTTCTTC.

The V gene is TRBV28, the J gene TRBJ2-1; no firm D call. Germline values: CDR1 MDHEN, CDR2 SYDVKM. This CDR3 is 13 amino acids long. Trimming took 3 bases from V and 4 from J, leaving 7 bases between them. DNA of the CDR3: TGTGCCAGCAGTTTGGGCAAGTACAATGAGCAGTTCTTC. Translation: CASSLGKYNEQFF. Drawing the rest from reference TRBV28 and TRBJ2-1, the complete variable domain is DVKVTQSSRYLVKRTGEKVFLECVQDMDHENMFWYRQDPGLGLRLIYFSYDVKMKEKGDIPEGYSVSREKKERFSLILESASTNQTSMYLCASSLGKYNEQFFGPGTRLTVL.

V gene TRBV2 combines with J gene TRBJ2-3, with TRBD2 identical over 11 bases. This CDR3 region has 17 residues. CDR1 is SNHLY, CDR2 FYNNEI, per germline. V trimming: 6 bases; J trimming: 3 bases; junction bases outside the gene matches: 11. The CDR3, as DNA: TGTGCCAGCAGGGCTGGGGGACTAGCGGTTTTGACAGATACGCAGTATTTT. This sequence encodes CASRAGGLAVLTDTQYF.

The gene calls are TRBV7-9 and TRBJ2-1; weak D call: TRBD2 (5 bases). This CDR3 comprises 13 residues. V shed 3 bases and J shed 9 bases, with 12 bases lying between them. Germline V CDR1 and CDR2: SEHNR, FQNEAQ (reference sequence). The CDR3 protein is CASSFPGWSEQFF. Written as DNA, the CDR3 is TGTGCCAGCAGCTTCCCGGGGTGGAGTGAGCAGTTCTTC.

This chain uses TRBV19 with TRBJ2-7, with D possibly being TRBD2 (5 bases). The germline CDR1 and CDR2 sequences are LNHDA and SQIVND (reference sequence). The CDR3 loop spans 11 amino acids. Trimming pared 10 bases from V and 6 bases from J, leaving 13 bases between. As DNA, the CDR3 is TGTGCCACGAGAGGGAGCGGCGAGCAGTACTTC. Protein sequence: CATRGSGEQYF.

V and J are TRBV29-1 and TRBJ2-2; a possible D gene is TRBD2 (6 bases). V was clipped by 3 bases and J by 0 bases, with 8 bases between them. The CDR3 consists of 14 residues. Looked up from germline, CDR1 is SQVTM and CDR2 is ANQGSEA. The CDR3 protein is CSVDLATNTGELFF. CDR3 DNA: TGCAGCGTTGACCTAGCGACGAACACCGGGGAGCTGTTTTTT.

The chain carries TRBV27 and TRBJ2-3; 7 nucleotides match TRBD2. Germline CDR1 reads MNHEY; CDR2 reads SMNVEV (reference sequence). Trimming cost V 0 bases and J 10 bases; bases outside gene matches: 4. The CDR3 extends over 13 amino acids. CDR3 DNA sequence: TGTGCCAGCAGTTTATCGGGGCGGGGGTCGCAGTATTTT. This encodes CASSLSGRGSQYF.

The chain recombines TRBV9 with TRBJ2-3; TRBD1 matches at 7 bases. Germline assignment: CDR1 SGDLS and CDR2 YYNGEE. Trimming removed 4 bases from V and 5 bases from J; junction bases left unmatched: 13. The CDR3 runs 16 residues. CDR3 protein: CASSTHRQGWEDTQYF. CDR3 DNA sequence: TGTGCCAGCAGCACCCATCGACAGGGCTGGGAAGATACGCAGTATTTT.